This T cell receptor beta chain emerged from a study of metastatic and nonmetastatic thyroid tumors (TCRdb year 2020). Regarding the complete study: For patients with malignant and with benign thyroid disease, the researchers compared repertoires between peripheral blood samples and tumor or nodule tissue samples.

No patient had received any treatment before thyroid surgery. Using T-cell receptor beta sequencing, the study looked back at clinical samples from patients collected from about 2011 to 2019. Results and caveats for the whole study, not just this receptor: In both blood and tumor samples, malignant tumors were reported to have significantly higher TCR beta diversity than benign nodules.

Comment on this clone: Its antigen is not yet known. Per-nucleotide qualities are absent, and no much larger clonotype sits a single base away.

The protocol used for the library was PCR. Sequencing was performed on an Illumina HiSeq 4000. High-throughput sequencing was used to profile the CDR3 region of the TCR beta-chain in every patient. The authors processed their data as follows. CDR3 differences across clinicopathological groups were used to build a classifier for discriminating distant-metastatic papillary thyroid cancer patients. The Shannon index was used to measure repertoire diversity, and the Morisita-Horn index was used to measure how similar tumor and blood repertoires were. The public reads were reanalyzed by TCRdb: fastp trimming at Q25, MiXCR alignment, in-frame beta chains only. The V and J calls were not made by the authors but by TCRdb's processing. A total of about 93,000 clones appear in this sample, about 13% of them only once. The leading ten clones occupy about 11% of the sample. This receptor was obtained from a female donor with papillary thyroid cancer or a benign thyroid nodule (not recorded which). Some clones in this sample may be carry-over from other donors' samples. The sequenced sample consisted of blood.

Here is the DNA: TGTGCCAGCATCTGGACTATCGGGAGGTTAGATACGCAGTATTTT. This encodes CASIWTIGRLDTQYF. The chain uses TRBV6-1 and TRBJ2-3; TRBD2 fits 7 bases in the junction. The CDR3 measures 15 amino acids from cysteine to phenylalanine. Solely the CDR3 DNA is kept, with 45 bases framed from the first base. Relative to germline, V is missing 7 bases and J is missing 5 bases, with 12 bases of the junction outside any gene match. CDR1 is given as MNHNS and CDR2 as SASEGT, both from the germline V gene.